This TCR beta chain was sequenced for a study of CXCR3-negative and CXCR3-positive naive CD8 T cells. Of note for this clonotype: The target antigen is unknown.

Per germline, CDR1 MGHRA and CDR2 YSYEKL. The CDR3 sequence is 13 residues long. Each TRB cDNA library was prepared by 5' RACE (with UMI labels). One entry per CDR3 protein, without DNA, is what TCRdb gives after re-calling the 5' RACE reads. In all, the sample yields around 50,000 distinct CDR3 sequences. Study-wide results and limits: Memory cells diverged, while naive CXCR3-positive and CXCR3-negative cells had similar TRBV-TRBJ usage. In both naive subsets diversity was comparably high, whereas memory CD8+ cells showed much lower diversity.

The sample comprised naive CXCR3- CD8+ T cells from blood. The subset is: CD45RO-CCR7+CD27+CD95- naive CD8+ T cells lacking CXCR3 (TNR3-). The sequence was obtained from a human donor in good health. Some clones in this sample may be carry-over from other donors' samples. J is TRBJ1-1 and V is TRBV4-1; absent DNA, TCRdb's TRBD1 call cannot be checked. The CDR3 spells CASSQTTGTEAFF.